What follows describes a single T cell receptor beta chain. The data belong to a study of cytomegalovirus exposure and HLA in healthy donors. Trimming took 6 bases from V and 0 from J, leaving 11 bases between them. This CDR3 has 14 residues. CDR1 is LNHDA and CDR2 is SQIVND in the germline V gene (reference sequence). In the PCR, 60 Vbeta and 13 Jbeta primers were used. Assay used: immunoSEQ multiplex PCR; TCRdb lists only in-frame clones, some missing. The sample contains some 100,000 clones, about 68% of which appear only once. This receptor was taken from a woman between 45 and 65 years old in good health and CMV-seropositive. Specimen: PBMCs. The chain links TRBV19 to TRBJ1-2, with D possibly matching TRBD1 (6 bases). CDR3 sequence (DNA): TGTGCCAGTAGCCAGGACAGAGCTAACTATGGCTACACCTTC. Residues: CASSQDRANYGYTF.